These 19 T cell receptor beta chains were sequenced from one sample in a study of identical twins. In TCRdb, the 5' RACE reads were re-called with MiXCR into one record per CDR3 protein. The sample consists of a few hundred thousand distinct CDR3 sequences, roughly 9% of them appearing once. The sample consisted of naive T cells sorted from blood. These TCRs come from a woman aged 50 to 65 in good health.

This clonotype was observed many times. This chain connects TRBV29-1 to TRBJ2-7, with unresolved D. This CDR3 spans 13 amino acids. V lost 0 bases and J lost 0, with 6 bases in between. CDR1 is SQVTM and CDR2 is ANQGSEA in the germline V gene. CDR3 coding DNA: TGCAGCGTTGAAGAATCCCCCTCCTACGAGCAGTACTTC. Encoded protein: CSVEESPSYEQYF.

This clonotype has just a few counts. The rearrangement uses TRBV6-1 and TRBJ2-7; D call uncertain. The length of the CDR3 is 16 residues. Trimming left V 2 bases short and J 4 bases short, with 18 bases between. The germline V gene has CDR1 MNHNS and CDR2 SASEGT. The CDR3 region is CASSESFGSRRYEQYF. CDR3 in DNA: TGTGCCAGCAGTGAATCGTTCGGCAGCAGAAGATACGAGCAGTACTTC.

The CDR3 DNA sequence: TGCGCCAGCAGCCAAGATTCCTGGGAGACCCAGTACTTC. Translation gives CASSQDSWETQYF. The chain uses TRBV4-1 and TRBJ2-5; D not resolved. V shed 0 bases and J shed 5 bases, with 7 bases lying between them. Germline loops: CDR1 MGHRA, CDR2 YSYEKL. The CDR3 length is 13 residues.

The table lists this clonotype with many counts. The chain combines TRBV7-9 with TRBJ2-1; D not certain. The V end lost 1 base, the J end lost 6 bases, and 10 bases lay between the germline ends. CDR3 length: 14 residues. Per the germline V gene, CDR1 is SEHNR and CDR2 is FQNEAQ (reference sequence). The CDR3 nucleotides read TGTGCCAGCAGCTTAGGTGCTAGTCTCAATGAGCAGTTCTTC. The encoded protein is CASSLGASLNEQFF.

This clonotype was recorded a few times. The rearrangement uses TRBV2 and TRBJ2-2, with no clear D. The CDR3 consists of 13 residues. The germline V and J ends were trimmed by 6 bases and 4 bases, with 9 bases remaining between them. Germline CDR1 reads SNHLY; CDR2 reads FYNNEI. CDR3 bases: TGTGCCAGCAGGTGGGAAACCACCGGGGAGCTGTTTTTT. Its translation is CASRWETTGELFF. Full variable domain (rest looked up from reference TRBV2 and TRBJ2-2): EPEVTQTPSHQVTQMGQEVILRCVPISNHLYFYWYRQILGQKVEFLVSFYNNEISEKSEIFDDQFSVERPDGSNFTLKIRSTKLEDSAMYFCASRWETTGELFFGEGSRLTVL.

This clonotype has a count of ten or more. The genes are TRBV2 and TRBJ2-7, with D unresolved. CDR1 is SNHLY, CDR2 FYNNEI, per germline. V was trimmed by 1 base and J by 2 bases, leaving 3 bases between them. There are 12 residues in the CDR3. The CDR3 DNA reads TGTGCCAGCAGTGAAGGGGCCTACGAGCAGTACTTC. It codes for CASSEGAYEQYF.

This clonotype was detected only a few times. This chain connects TRBV6-1 to TRBJ2-1, with D tentatively TRBD1 (6 bases). CDR1 MNHNS and CDR2 SASEGT come from the germline V gene. Trimming removed 8 bases at V and 1 base at J, with 12 bases between. The CDR3 length is 14 residues. CDR3 nucleotides: TGTGCCAGCTTACCCAGGGGTTCCTACAATGAGCAGTTCTTC. It specifies CASLPRGSYNEQFF.

The sample holds a few counts of this clonotype. The gene calls are TRBV10-3 and TRBJ2-6, with D perhaps TRBD1 (5 bases). Germline lookup yields CDR1 ENHRY and CDR2 SYGVKD. V shed 7 bases and J shed 0 bases, with 16 bases lying between them. This CDR3 is built from 17 residues. CDR3 sequence reads: CAIMRRQSTSGANVLTF. DNA for the CDR3: TGTGCCATCATGAGGAGACAGAGTACCTCTGGGGCCAACGTCCTGACTTTC.

This clonotype was seen a few times. The chain carries TRBV6-6 and TRBJ1-6, with D uncertain. Germline values: CDR1 MNHNY, CDR2 SVGAGI (reference sequence). Trimming took off 5 bases at V and 0 bases at J, with 8 bases between the two ends. The CDR3 loop spans 15 amino acids. The CDR3 region is CASSLSSSYNSPLHF. In DNA form, the CDR3 reads TGTGCCAGCAGTCTCTCAAGCTCCTATAATTCACCCCTCCACTTT.

At least ten counts were recorded for this clonotype. The rearrangement links TRBV20-1 to TRBJ2-7; D possibly corresponds to TRBD1 (5 bases). Germline assignment: CDR1 DFQATT and CDR2 SNEGSKA (reference sequence). The CDR3 sequence is 12 residues long. The V end was cut by 3 bases, the J end by 9 bases, with 15 bases between. The CDR3 DNA follows: TGCAGTGCTAGTGTCAGGGATTTCGGGCAGTACTTC. Protein product: CSASVRDFGQYF.

This clonotype was detected a few times. This sequence joins TRBV6-5 and TRBJ1-1; maybe TRBD1 (5 bases). V was clipped by 6 bases and J by 1 base, with 12 bases between them. Germline lookup yields CDR1 MNHEY and CDR2 SVGAGI. The CDR3 sequence is 14 residues long. The CDR3 region has the DNA TGTGCCAGCAGCCCGACAGCCAAGAACACTGAAGCTTTCTTT. This gives the protein CASSPTAKNTEAFF.

This clonotype was detected only a few times. The V gene is TRBV13, the J gene TRBJ1-1; 9 bases agree with TRBD1. Germline V gene data show CDR1 as PRHDT and CDR2 as FYEKMQ (reference sequence). V was clipped by 4 bases and J by 3 bases; unmatched bases: 3. This CDR3 has 14 amino acids. This CDR3 is CASSWTGVHTEAFF. DNA of the CDR3: TGTGCCAGCAGCTGGACAGGGGTGCACACTGAAGCTTTCTTT. Based on the CDR3 plus reference TRBV13 and TRBJ1-1, the full variable domain is AAGVIQSPRHLIKEKRETATLKCYPIPRHDTVYWYQQGPGQDPQFLISFYEKMQSDKGSIPDRFSAQQFSDYHSELNMSSLELGDSALYFCASSWTGVHTEAFFGQGTRLTVV.

The table lists this clonotype with a few counts. The V and J genes are TRBV7-9 and TRBJ2-3, with TRBD1 identical over 7 bases. The CDR3 consists of 17 residues. The V gene end was trimmed by 5 bases and the J gene end by 2 bases; junction bases not matched to a gene: 13. The germline V gene encodes CDR1 SEHNR and CDR2 FQNEAQ (reference sequence). The CDR3: CASSLRPGGSYTDTQYF. The CDR3 DNA sequence: TGTGCCAGCAGCCTAAGACCAGGGGGTTCTTACACAGATACGCAGTATTTT.

This clonotype was picked up a small number of times. The chain couples TRBV11-2 to TRBJ2-1, with 11 bases aligning to TRBD2. This CDR3 region has 15 residues. Germline V CDR1 and CDR2: SGHAT, FQNNGV. The junction had 7 bases not matched to a gene; V was cut back by 5 bases and J by 7 bases. In nucleotides, the CDR3 is TGTGCCAGCAGCACGACTAGCGGGACTGGGAATGAGCAGTTCTTC. Its translation is CASSTTSGTGNEQFF.

In its sample, this clonotype was seen many times. V is TRBV12-3 or TRBV12-4 and J is TRBJ1-1, with unresolved D. The CDR3 has 15 amino acids. V lost 5 bases to trimming and J lost 8 bases, with 21 bases between them. DNA of the CDR3: TGTGCCAGCAGTCTTCCCGCGTCCCTTCTGTGGGAAGCTTTCTTT. It translates to CASSLPASLLWEAFF.

This clonotype came up a few times. The V and J genes are TRBV15 and TRBJ2-3, with 11 bases that match TRBD2. This CDR3 has 14 amino acids. V was pared by 5 bases and J by 4 bases, with 2 bases of the junction left unmatched. Germline CDR1 is LNHNV and CDR2 is YYDKDF (reference sequence). This CDR3 is CATSQLAGADTQYF. CDR3 nucleotides: TGTGCCACCAGCCAACTAGCGGGAGCAGATACGCAGTATTTT. The full variable domain, its missing parts supplied by reference TRBV15 and TRBJ2-3, is DAMVIQNPRYQVTQFGKPVTLSCSQTLNHNVMYWYQQKSSQAPKLLFHYYDKDFNNEADTPDNFQSRRPNTSFCFLDIRSPGLGDTAMYLCATSQLAGADTQYFGPGTRLTVL.

The CDR3 DNA follows: TGTGCCAGCTCACCTTTGGGGACTGGAAACACCATATATTTT. The encoded protein is CASSPLGTGNTIYF. This chain joins TRBV18 and TRBJ1-3; no clear D gene. The CDR3 covers 14 residues. Trimming took 3 bases from V and 2 from J, leaving 8 bases between them. Germline CDR1 reads KGHSH; CDR2 reads LQKENI.

There are a few counts of this clonotype. The rearrangement joins TRBV11-2 to TRBJ2-1; D remains unclear. The ends were cut back, 1 base at V and 7 bases at J, with 20 bases in the middle. This CDR3 region has 17 residues. Germline loops: CDR1 SGHAT, CDR2 FQNNGV. The CDR3 sequence is CASSLGTLGEVSNEQFF. The DNA for the CDR3 is TGTGCCAGCAGCTTAGGGACGCTTGGGGAAGTGTCTAATGAGCAGTTCTTC.

This clonotype was seen a handful of times. The chain couples TRBV11-2 to TRBJ2-7; 9 positions match TRBD2. V lost 2 bases and J lost 3; bases outside the gene matches: 8. In germline, CDR1 is SGHAT, CDR2 FQNNGV. The length of the CDR3 is 16 residues. The CDR3 protein is CASSLLAGYGYYEQYF. As DNA, the CDR3 is TGTGCCAGCAGCTTACTAGCGGGATATGGTTACTACGAGCAGTACTTC.